Listed here is a single T cell receptor (beta chain). Antigen unknown. This sample was included in a study of T cells in Graves' hyperthyroidism and ophthalmopathy. Notes on the study in general: Ophthalmopathy was predicted by the model a median of approximately 6 months ahead of onset. Most expanded thyroid clonotypes above 0.001 also appeared in blood.

Researchers barred patients who had uncontrolled infection, other autoimmune disease, pregnancy or lactation. Template material for amplifying TCR beta CDR3 regions consisted of RNA transcripts. First-round RT-PCR with HTBI primers amplified the TCR CDR3 region. TCRdb analysed the multiplex PCR reads with MiXCR anew, one entry per CDR3 protein. The sample lists roughly 380,000 distinct CDR3 sequences; 11% to 15% were seen once. The ends were cut back, 3 bases at V and 7 bases at J, with 9 bases in the middle. This CDR3 comprises 12 residues. The germline V gene has CDR1 MNHEY and CDR2 SMNVEV (reference sequence).

The source material was blood. The origin of this receptor is a woman aged 55-70 years with Graves' hyperthyroidism. This rearrangement joins TRBV27 to TRBJ1-1; the D is unclear. In nucleotides, the CDR3 is TGTGCCAGCAGTTTCCCCGAGGGTGAAGCTTTCTTT. As protein: CASSFPEGEAFF.